The text below deals with one T cell receptor (beta chain). Its antigen is unknown. These data are taken from a study of T cell repertoires in cytomegalovirus infection. Study in general: Use of recently identified HLA-C-restricted and well-studied HLA-B-restricted CMV epitopes was part of the study.

Germline assignment: CDR1 MNHEY and CDR2 SVGAGI. The length of the CDR3 is 14 residues. Trimming cost V 3 bases and J 8 bases, with 13 bases left between them. MiXCR was run by TCRdb on the reads, yielding one entry per CDR3 protein. The repertoire holds about 570,000 distinct CDR3 sequences, with just under 40% as singletons. The J gene is TRBJ1-4, the V gene TRBV6-5, with D maybe TRBD1 (5 bases). This TCR came from a human donor in good health (CMV status not recorded). Some clones in this sample may be carry-over from other donors' samples. The specimen comprised cultured PBMCs, sampled from culture after CMV antigen stimulation. The CDR3 DNA follows: TGTGCCAGCAGTTATGGTGCAGGGTGGGAAAAACTGTTTTTT. Protein: CASSYGAGWEKLFF.